This entry lists 24 T cell receptor beta chains sequenced from one sample in a study of blood T cell repertoires in COVID-19. Profiled with immunoSEQ multiplex PCR; TCRdb holds only in-frame clones, not every one. Of some 200,000 clones listed, roughly nine tenths are singletons. Sequenced: peripheral blood. The receptors here all came from a woman aged 70-85 years with acute or convalescent COVID-19.

The rearrangement links TRBV19 to TRBJ1-2; 12 bases line up with TRBD1. This CDR3 is 16 amino acids long. Germline V gene data show CDR1 as LNHDA and CDR2 as SQIVND (reference sequence). V gave up 6 bases and J gave up 7 bases; unmatched junction bases: 12. The CDR3 loop reads CASSTPRGQGAFGYTF. CDR3 DNA sequence: TGTGCCAGTAGCACACCGCGGGGACAGGGGGCGTTTGGCTACACCTTC.

V gene TRBV28 combines with J gene TRBJ2-7; 12 bases line up with TRBD2. The CDR3 is 15 amino acids. Germline CDR1 MDHEN, CDR2 SYDVKM. V was clipped by 6 bases and J by 2 bases; unmatched bases: 5. The CDR3 coding sequence is TGTGCCAGCAGGGTCGGACTAGCGGGAACCTACGAGCAGTACTTC. Translating gives CASRVGLAGTYEQYF.

The rearrangement uses TRBV3-1 (or the pseudogene TRBV3-2) and TRBJ2-5, with D possibly matching TRBD1 (7 bases). The V end lost 3 bases, the J end lost 4 bases, and 12 bases lay between the germline ends. CDR3 size: 14 residues. Germline lookup yields CDR1 LGHDT and CDR2 YNNKEL (reference sequence). CDR3 sequence: CASSQEGAGETQYF. DNA for the CDR3: TGTGCCAGCAGCCAGGAGGGGGCGGGAGAGACCCAGTACTTC.

V usage is TRBV18 and J usage is TRBJ1-1; perhaps TRBD1 as D (6 bases). The CDR3 sequence is 15 residues long. CDR1 and CDR2 (germline): KGHSH, LQKENI. The germline V and J ends were trimmed by 1 base and 0 bases, with 9 bases remaining between them. The CDR3 sequence is CASSPRGLMNTEAFF. In DNA form, the CDR3 reads TGTGCCAGCTCACCACGGGGGCTCATGAACACTGAAGCTTTCTTT. Drawing the rest from reference TRBV18 and TRBJ1-1, the complete variable domain is NAGVMQNPRHLVRRRGQEARLRCSPMKGHSHVYWYRQLPEEGLKFMVYLQKENIIDESGMPKERFSAEFPKEGPSILRIQQVVRGDSAAYFCASSPRGLMNTEAFFGQGTRLTVV.

CDR3 amino acids: CASSPLIGTAEQYF. In DNA, the CDR3 is TGTGCCAGCTCACCACTGATAGGGACAGCCGAGCAGTACTTC. J is TRBJ2-7 and V is TRBV18; 7 nucleotides agree with TRBD1. V trimming: 1 base; J trimming: 6 bases; junction bases outside the gene matches: 6. This CDR3 comprises 14 residues. Germline assignment: CDR1 KGHSH and CDR2 LQKENI.

V gene TRBV5-1 combines with J gene TRBJ2-7, with D hard to call. The CDR3 contains 15 residues. Deletions cut 0 bases from V and 5 bases from J, with 15 bases between. Per germline, CDR1 SGHRS and CDR2 YFSETQ. CDR3 in amino acids: CASSLGLARLDEQYF. The CDR3 bases are TGCGCCAGCAGCTTGGGGTTGGCGCGGTTAGACGAGCAGTACTTC.

J is TRBJ1-5 and V is TRBV19, with D unclear. Between the trimmed V and J ends, which lost 3 bases and 2 bases, there was a span of 14 bases. The length of the CDR3 is 16 residues. Germline V CDR1 and CDR2: LNHDA, SQIVND (reference sequence). Written as DNA, the CDR3 is TGTGCCAGTAGTATTACTAGGCCAAGCGGCAATCAGCCCCAGCATTTT. Amino acids: CASSITRPSGNQPQHF.

The chain is built from TRBV19 and TRBJ2-7, with TRBD1 matching over 8 bases. Germline CDR1 reads LNHDA; CDR2 reads SQIVND (reference sequence). The CDR3 contains 13 residues. The trim removed 5 bases at V and 12 bases at J, leaving 12 bases unmatched. CDR3 DNA: TGTGCCAGTAGTGACAGGGGCAACTTGCGGACGTACTTC. Encoded protein: CASSDRGNLRTYF.

The rearrangement links TRBV28 to TRBJ2-7; D is possibly TRBD1 (6 bases). Germline CDR1 reads MDHEN; CDR2 reads SYDVKM. V was cut by 5 bases and J by 5 bases, with 10 bases left in between. The CDR3 has 12 amino acids. The CDR3 DNA reads TGTGCCAGCAGTGCCCCAGGGGACGAGCAGTACTTC. This sequence encodes CASSAPGDEQYF.

The V and J genes are TRBV27 and TRBJ1-1; TRBD1 aligns across 7 bases. There are 15 residues in the CDR3. V gave up 4 bases and J gave up 3 bases; unmatched junction bases: 8. Germline CDR1 is MNHEY and CDR2 is SMNVEV (reference sequence). The CDR3 DNA follows: TGTGCCAGCAGTTCGATTAGGGGGCGAGACACTGAAGCTTTCTTT. Translated, it gives CASSSIRGRDTEAFF.

This chain joins TRBV2 and TRBJ1-6, with 9 positions matching TRBD1. V trimming: 1 base; J trimming: 9 bases; junction bases outside the gene matches: 7. This CDR3 has 16 residues. CDR1 is SNHLY and CDR2 is FYNNEI in the germline V gene. CDR3 residues: CASSEVGTGIGSPLHF. CDR3 in DNA: TGTGCCAGCAGTGAAGTGGGGACAGGGATAGGTTCACCCCTCCACTTT.

The rearrangement uses TRBV6-2 or TRBV6-3 and TRBJ2-3, with TRBD2 identical over 7 bases. The germline V gene has CDR1 MNHEY and CDR2 SVGEGT. V shed 2 bases, J shed 5 bases, and the junction held 1 base outside the gene matches. The CDR3 length is 13 residues. CDR3 DNA sequence: TGTGCCAGCAGTTACAGCGGGATAGATACGCAGTATTTT. It is translated as CASSYSGIDTQYF.

V is TRBV5-5 and J is TRBJ1-1; D may be TRBD1 (6 bases). The ends were cut back, 6 bases at V and 3 bases at J, with 12 bases in the middle. Germline V gene lookup returns CDR1 SGHKS and CDR2 YYEKEE (reference sequence). The CDR3 sequence is 13 residues long. This CDR3 is CASNPRGYTEAFF. The CDR3 DNA follows: TGTGCCAGCAACCCCAGGGGATACACTGAAGCTTTCTTT.

This chain links TRBV5-5 with TRBJ2-3, with 8 bases identical to TRBD2. CDR3 size: 16 residues. The germline V gene has CDR1 SGHKS and CDR2 YYEKEE (reference sequence). V lost 2 bases to trimming and J lost 6 bases; unmatched junction nucleotides: 11. CDR3 residues: CASSLIGGALYDTQYF. As DNA, the CDR3 is TGTGCCAGCAGCTTAATCGGGGGGGCGTTATACGATACGCAGTATTTT. Using reference TRBV5-5 and TRBJ2-3 for the parts outside the CDR3, the full variable domain is DAGVTQSPTHLIKTRGQQVTLRCSPISGHKSVSWYQQVLGQGPQFIFQYYEKEERGRGNFPDRFSARQFPNYSSELNVNALLLGDSALYLCASSLIGGALYDTQYFGPGTRLTVL.

The J gene is TRBJ1-4, the V gene TRBV7-8; 9 positions agree with TRBD1. Germline V gives CDR1 SGHVS, CDR2 FQNEAQ. The length of the CDR3 is 16 residues. Trimming took 4 bases from V and 7 from J; bases not matched to a gene: 10. In DNA form, the CDR3 reads TGTGCCAGCAGCTCCCAACTGGGACAGGGACGTGAAAAACTGTTTTTT. It yields the protein CASSSQLGQGREKLFF.

The rearrangement uses TRBV6-6 and TRBJ1-5, with TRBD1 matching over 10 bases. Per the germline V gene, CDR1 is MNHNY and CDR2 is SVGAGI (reference sequence). The CDR3 has 18 residues. Trimming removed 5 bases from V and 6 bases from J; junction bases left unmatched: 16. The CDR3 here is CASSPPGTGVAESQPQHF. In DNA, the CDR3 is TGTGCCAGCAGTCCGCCTGGGACAGGGGTGGCAGAAAGTCAGCCCCAGCATTTT.

This chain uses TRBV5-1 with TRBJ2-1; D gene ambiguous. Between the trimmed V and J ends, which lost 4 bases and 6 bases, there was a span of 14 bases. This CDR3 has 14 residues. CDR1 is SGHRS and CDR2 is YFSETQ in the germline V gene. The CDR3 DNA reads TGCGCCAGCAGCCAGCCGGAGAAAGGCAATGAGCAGTTCTTC. It encodes CASSQPEKGNEQFF.

The chain uses TRBV12-5 and TRBJ1-2, with 9 bases matching TRBD1. Losses at the gene ends were 3 bases for V and 5 bases for J; bases not matched to a gene: 7. The V gene's germline CDR1 is LGHNT and CDR2 FRNRAP. This CDR3 has 15 amino acids. The CDR3 DNA reads TGTGCTAGTGGTTTAACAGGGGGCGCAGGGTATGGCTACACCTTC. Its protein product is CASGLTGGAGYGYTF.

The CDR3 loop reads CSVAGLAATYNEQFF. In nucleotides, the CDR3 is TGCAGCGTTGCGGGACTAGCGGCCACCTACAATGAGCAGTTCTTC. This sequence joins TRBV29-1 and TRBJ2-1, with 11 bases fitting TRBD2. V lost 4 bases and J lost 2; bases outside the gene matches: 4. This CDR3 is built from 15 residues. Germline CDR1 and CDR2: SQVTM and ANQGSEA.

Written as DNA, the CDR3 is TGTGCCAGCAGCCTCCGGGACAGCTACGAGCAGTACTTC. It is translated as CASSLRDSYEQYF. J is TRBJ2-7 and V is TRBV5-4, with TRBD1 matching 7 bases. Germline trimming cut 4 bases from V and 3 bases from J; bases unmatched to any gene: 4. Germline CDR1 SGHNT, CDR2 YYREEE (reference sequence). This CDR3 spans 13 amino acids.

The chain has TRBV7-9 and TRBJ2-1; TRBD2 aligns across 9 bases. V lost 6 bases and J lost 2; bases outside the gene matches: 8. CDR3 size: 16 residues. The germline V gene encodes CDR1 SEHNR and CDR2 FQNEAQ (reference sequence). The CDR3 sequence is CASRDLSGGPYNEQFF. The CDR3, as DNA: TGTGCCAGCAGAGACCTGAGCGGGGGGCCCTACAATGAGCAGTTCTTC.

The chain has TRBV7-2 and TRBJ2-7; maybe TRBD1 (5 bases). V was trimmed by 5 bases and J by 0 bases, leaving 14 bases between them. This CDR3 is 15 amino acids long. Germline CDR1 and CDR2: SGHTA and FQGNSA. CDR3 protein: CASSQGQSASYEQYF. For the CDR3, the DNA is TGTGCCAGCAGCCAGGGCCAGTCAGCCTCCTACGAGCAGTACTTC.

The rearrangement uses TRBV4-3 and TRBJ1-4; D is perhaps TRBD1 (6 bases). The CDR3 has 17 amino acids. CDR1 and CDR2 (germline): LGHNA, YSLEER. V was cut by 1 base and J by 8 bases, with 20 bases left in between. The CDR3 spells CASSQVRSGRGGEKLFF. For the CDR3, the DNA is TGCGCCAGCAGCCAAGTACGGTCAGGAAGGGGGGGAGAAAAACTGTTTTTT.

The V and J genes are TRBV28 and TRBJ1-5, with TRBD1 matching 7 bases. The CDR3 spans 16 residues. The trim removed 6 bases at V and 2 bases at J, leaving 10 bases unmatched. The germline gives CDR1 MDHEN, CDR2 SYDVKM. CDR3 DNA sequence: TGTGCCAGCAGAGACAGGGAACGGTTGGGCAATCAGCCCCAGCATTTT. Amino acids: CASRDRERLGNQPQHF.